A few counts support the clone carrying this TCR beta chain. Its specificity is unknown. Vbeta (60) and Jbeta (13) primers were used in the PCR. Sequencing used immunoSEQ multiplex PCR; TCRdb keeps in-frame clones, though not all of them. Counted here are 100,000 to 130,000 clones, over 75% occurring once; the ten biggest clones make up around 2.3%. The source of the sample is a study of cytomegalovirus exposure and HLA in healthy donors. Overall study results and limits: Across HLA loci, a later analysis found differing TCR association rates, with DRB1 most and HLA-C fewest.

The TCR originated in a man under 40 in good health and CMV-seronegative. Sequencing was performed on PBMCs.

The CDR3 nucleotides read TGTGCCAGCAGCGCCGCCGGGACAAGAACTAGCGGGAGGCTCAATGAGCAGTTCTTC. It yields the protein CASSAAGTRTSGRLNEQFF. V gene TRBV9 combines with J gene TRBJ2-1, with 12 bases aligning to TRBD2. The CDR3 totals 19 residues. CDR1 is SGDLS, CDR2 YYNGEE, per germline. V lost 3 bases, J lost 6 bases, and 16 bases stayed unmatched.